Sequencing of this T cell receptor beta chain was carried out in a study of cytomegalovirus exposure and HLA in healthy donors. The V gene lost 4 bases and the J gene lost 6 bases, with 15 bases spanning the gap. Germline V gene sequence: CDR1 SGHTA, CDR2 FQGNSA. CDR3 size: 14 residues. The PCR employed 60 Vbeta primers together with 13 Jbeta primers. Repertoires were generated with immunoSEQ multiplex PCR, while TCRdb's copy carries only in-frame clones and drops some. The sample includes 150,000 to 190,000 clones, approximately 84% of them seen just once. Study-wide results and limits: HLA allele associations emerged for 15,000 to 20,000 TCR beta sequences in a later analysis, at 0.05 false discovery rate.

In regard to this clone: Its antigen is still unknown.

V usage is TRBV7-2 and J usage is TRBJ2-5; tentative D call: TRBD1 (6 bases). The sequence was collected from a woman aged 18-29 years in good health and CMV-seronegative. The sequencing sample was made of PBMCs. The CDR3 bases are TGTGCCAGCAGCTCTCTCCTGGGGGCGAAGACCCAGTACTTC. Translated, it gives CASSSLLGAKTQYF.